Below, 9 T cell receptor beta chains from the same sample are listed, as sequenced in a study of blood T cell repertoires in COVID-19. The data were produced by immunoSEQ multiplex PCR, yet TCRdb's version contains in-frame clones alone and is incomplete. The data show 200,000 to 250,000 clones, 70% to 90% seen once. Source material: PBMCs or T cells enriched from blood (not recorded which). The receptor source for this set is a woman aged 35 to 49 with acute COVID-19.

This sequence joins TRBV6-5 and TRBJ1-2; 8 positions agree with TRBD1. Trimming cost V 0 bases and J 6 bases; bases outside gene matches: 6. The CDR3 has 15 amino acids. From germline, CDR1 is MNHEY and CDR2 SVGAGI. The CDR3 DNA reads as TGTGCCAGCAGTTACTCTAACCAGGGGGCGAATGGCTACACCTTC. Translating gives CASSYSNQGANGYTF.

V gene TRBV7-8 combines with J gene TRBJ2-1; 12 nucleotides align to TRBD2. Germline CDR1 reads SGHVS; CDR2 reads FQNEAQ. The CDR3 has 20 residues. Trimming removed 1 base from V and 0 bases from J; junction bases left unmatched: 10. The CDR3 region is CASSLGLPTSGGRSYNEQFF. In nucleotides, the CDR3 is TGTGCCAGCAGCTTAGGTCTCCCTACTAGCGGGGGGCGCTCCTACAATGAGCAGTTCTTC.

The chain has TRBV5-4 and TRBJ2-2, with a tentative D call TRBD2 (6 bases). The germline CDR1 and CDR2 sequences are SGHNT and YYREEE (reference sequence). V was cut by 6 bases and J by 2 bases, with 14 bases left in between. The CDR3 is made up of 15 amino acids. The CDR3 here is CASNSRGANTGELFF. In DNA form, the CDR3 reads TGTGCCAGCAACTCTCGCGGGGCAAACACCGGGGAGCTGTTTTTT.

The chain couples TRBV10-3 to TRBJ1-5; D remains ambiguous. The V gene lost 10 bases and the J gene lost 2 bases, with 18 bases spanning the gap. The CDR3 consists of 15 residues. Germline V gene lookup returns CDR1 ENHRY and CDR2 SYGVKD. The DNA for the CDR3 is TGTGCCACCGGGGAGGAGGGAGCGGGCAATCAGCCCCAGCATTTT. Amino acids: CATGEEGAGNQPQHF.

This chain links TRBV7-9 with TRBJ2-1; 9 bases line up with TRBD1. Germline V gene lookup returns CDR1 SEHNR and CDR2 FQNEAQ (reference sequence). Unmatched junction bases numbered 9, after V lost 7 bases and J lost 5 bases. The CDR3 contains 15 residues. The CDR3 bases are TGTGCCAGCACCCCCCGGGACAGGGCCAACAATGAGCAGTTCTTC. Translated, it gives CASTPRDRANNEQFF. Together with reference TRBV7-9 and TRBJ2-1, the CDR3 gives the full variable domain: DTGVSQNPRHKITKRGQNVTFRCDPISEHNRLYWYRQTLGQGPEFLTYFQNEAQLEKSRLLSDRFSAERPKGSFSTLEIQRTEQGDSAMYLCASTPRDRANNEQFFGPGTRLTVL.

This clone occurred a few times. The chain is built from TRBV7-2 and TRBJ2-2; TRBD2 aligns across 10 bases. The CDR3 runs to 15 residues. After removal of 5 bases from V and 6 bases from J, the junction contained 6 bases not matched to a gene. Germline CDR1 reads SGHTA; CDR2 reads FQGNSA. The CDR3 region is CASSQAGGFAGELFF. The CDR3 DNA follows: TGTGCCAGCAGCCAAGCGGGGGGGTTCGCCGGGGAGCTGTTTTTT.

Regarding this clone: An end of the junction differs from the germline gene, which may be a read error. The chain joins TRBV7-7 to TRBJ2-1, with 9 bases matching TRBD1. The length of the CDR3 is 17 residues. Germline values: CDR1 SSHAT, CDR2 FNYEAQ (reference sequence). The CDR3 loop reads CASSPLHLGQGYNEQFF. CDR3 bases: TGTGCTAGCAGCCCGCTTCACTTGGGACAGGGTTACAATGAGCAGTTCTTC. Using reference TRBV7-7 and TRBJ2-1 for the parts outside the CDR3, the full variable domain is GAGVSQSPRYKVTKRGQDVTLRCDPISSHATLYWYQQALGQGPEFLTYFNYEAQPDKSGLPSDRFSAERPEGSISTLTIQRTEQRDSAMYRCASSPLHLGQGYNEQFFGPGTRLTVL.

This chain uses TRBV29-1 with TRBJ2-7; a possible D gene is TRBD1 (5 bases). The CDR3 spans 14 residues. Trimming shortened V by 1 base and J by 3 bases, and 13 bases separated the two germline ends. Germline-derived CDR1 and CDR2 are SQVTM and ANQGSEA. CDR3 protein: CSVEGVGVDYEQYF. DNA of the CDR3: TGCAGCGTTGAAGGAGTAGGGGTCGACTACGAGCAGTACTTC.

The chain is built from TRBV5-4 and TRBJ1-4, with D maybe TRBD1 (5 bases). CDR1 SGHNT and CDR2 YYREEE come from the germline V gene (reference sequence). The CDR3 is 14 amino acids. V lost 2 bases and J lost 7, with 12 bases in between. CDR3 protein: CASSFRGSGEKLFF. CDR3 DNA: TGTGCCAGCAGCTTCCGGGGGTCGGGTGAAAAACTGTTTTTT.